This T cell receptor beta chain was obtained from a study of graft-versus-host responses after intestinal transplantation. Whole-study context: Induction using anti-thymocyte globulin, followed by tacrolimus and steroids for roughly 3 years, was given to all recipients.

Broader study findings: The authors found GvH clones in recipient marrow, some appearing first in ileum or blood. Early post-transplant HvG declines showed an association with peak circulating GvH clone levels.

The CDR3 is 15 residues long. V was pared by 4 bases and J by 4 bases, with 6 bases of the junction left unmatched. Germline V gives CDR1 MDHEN, CDR2 SYDVKM. The sample holds a few counts of this clone. As yet, its antigen is unknown. Only in-frame clones appear in the TCRdb table, and some are missing; sequencing was by immunoSEQ multiplex PCR. The sample contains about 100,000 clones, about 90% of which appear only once. The starting material was unstimulated CD4+ T cells sorted from spleen or lymph node cells, obtained before transplant. The chain is built from TRBV28 and TRBJ1-2, with TRBD1 identical over 10 bases. The TCR originated in a human donor who was the organ donor for an intestinal transplant. CDR3 region: CASSSPGQGTYGYTF. CDR3 bases: TGTGCCAGCAGTTCTCCGGGACAGGGGACCTATGGCTACACCTTC.